The present entry profiles one TCR beta chain with its context. As handled by the study authors: Reference gene primer amplification gave estimated nucleated cell counts. Assay used: immunoSEQ multiplex PCR; TCRdb lists only in-frame clones, some missing. From that table come the V and J calls and clone size; the DNA was used to work out D and trimming. The sample lists over 110,000 clones, roughly 79% occurring once. The data belong to a study of blood T cell repertoires in COVID-19. Study details: The cDNA or gDNA used as material had been derived from T cells, B-cell-depleted T cells, or PBMCs.

The junction had 3 bases not matched to a gene; V was cut back by 4 bases and J by 7 bases. In germline, CDR1 is LNHDA, CDR2 SQIVND (reference sequence). The CDR3 is made up of 14 amino acids. Sequencing was carried out using peripheral blood. The receptor was isolated from a human donor in a cohort sampled during active COVID-19. The V and J genes are TRBV19 and TRBJ1-6; 8 nucleotides match TRBD1. The CDR3, as DNA: TGTGCCAGTAGTAGGGACAGGCACAATTCACCCCTCCACTTT. Its translation: CASSRDRHNSPLHF.